This is a list of T cell receptor beta chains from one sample in a study of cytomegalovirus exposure and HLA in healthy donors. Measured with immunoSEQ multiplex PCR; TCRdb has only the in-frame clones, and not every one. The sample consists of some 150,000 clones, approximately 82% of them appearing once. The sample consisted of PBMCs. The receptors derive from a man between 40 and 49 years old in good health and CMV-seronegative. CDR3s include the opening cysteine and the closing phenylalanine or tryptophan. The D gene is left open where the match is weak. Clone size appears in some rows only: once, few, many, or a class for an expanded clone.

v_call	j_call	d_call	cdr3_length	clone_size	cdr3_nt	cdr3_aa
TRBV9	TRBJ1-2	TRBD1	15	-	TGTGCCAGCAGCTCTACCCCCGGGACAGCGAAGAGCTACACCTTC	CASSSTPGTAKSYTF
TRBV11-1	TRBJ2-7	-	14	few	TGTGCCAGCAGCCCCGCCGGGGATTACTACGAGCAGTACTTC	CASSPAGDYYEQYF
TRBV13	TRBJ2-7	TRBD1	14	-	TGTGCCAGCAGCAACCGGGACAGGGGCTGCGAGCAGTACTTC	CASSNRDRGCEQYF
TRBV6-5	TRBJ2-1	-	12	-	TGTGCCACCAGACAGGACCCCCATAAGCAGTTCTTC	CATRQDPHKQFF
TRBV6-4	TRBJ2-3	TRBD2	15	-	TGTGCCAGCAAGTCTGCGGGGGGGAGCACAGATACGCAGTATTTT	CASKSAGGSTDTQYF
TRBV4-1	TRBJ2-7	TRBD1	14	-	TGCGCCAGCAGCCCGAGCAGGGGGACCTACGAGCAGTACTTC	CASSPSRGTYEQYF
TRBV5-1	TRBJ2-5	TRBD1	14	-	TGCGCCAGCAGCCGGGACAGGCCCCAAGAGACCCAGTACTTC	CASSRDRPQETQYF
TRBV19	TRBJ2-5	-	15	-	TGTGCCAGTAGTATAGGGGCAGGTCTGGGAGAGACCCAGTACTTC	CASSIGAGLGETQYF
TRBV28	TRBJ2-2	TRBD2	14	-	TGTGCCAGCAGTTTCCTAGCGGGGGTCGGGGAGCTGTTTTTT	CASSFLAGVGELFF
TRBV6-5	TRBJ2-7	-	14	-	TGTGCCAGCAGTTATAGTCAGGGAAATTACGAGCAGTACTTC	CASSYSQGNYEQYF
TRBV27	TRBJ2-6	TRBD1	17	-	TGTGCCAGCAGTAAGGGACAGGGGGCCCCTGGGGCCAACGTCCTGACTTTC	CASSKGQGAPGANVLTF
TRBV6-5	TRBJ1-2	TRBD1	13	few	TGTGCCAGCAGTCAGGGACAGGGGAACGGCTACACCTTC	CASSQGQGNGYTF
TRBV2	TRBJ1-1	-	13	-	TGTGCCAGCTCACGACATCCGAACACTGAAGCTTTCTTT	CASSRHPNTEAFF
TRBV6-6	TRBJ2-2	-	14	-	TGTGCCAGCACCACCCGCACTAACACCGGGGAGCTGTTTTTT	CASTTRTNTGELFF
TRBV4-3	TRBJ2-1	TRBD2	13	-	TGCGCCAGCAGCCGTCGGGGGGGCAATGAGCAGTTCTTC	CASSRRGGNEQFF
TRBV10-3	TRBJ2-7	-	14	-	TGTGCCATCAGTGAGCCAGGGTTCTCCTACGAGCAGTACTTC	CAISEPGFSYEQYF
TRBV6-5	TRBJ1-3	-	15	-	TGTGCCAGCAGGCCGACAGCTGATATTGGAAACACCATATATTTT	CASRPTADIGNTIYF
TRBV7-2	TRBJ1-4	TRBD1	17	-	TGTGCCAGCAGCTTAGACCGGGGGGGACAGATTAATGAAAAACTGTTTTTT	CASSLDRGGQINEKLFF
TRBV5-1	TRBJ2-2	-	15	-	TGCGCCAGCAGCTCGGGGGACCTGAACACCGGGGAGCTGTTTTTT	CASSSGDLNTGELFF
TRBV29-1	TRBJ2-3	-	13	-	TGCAGCGCCAGACAGCTGTTAACAGATACGCAGTATTTT	CSARQLLTDTQYF